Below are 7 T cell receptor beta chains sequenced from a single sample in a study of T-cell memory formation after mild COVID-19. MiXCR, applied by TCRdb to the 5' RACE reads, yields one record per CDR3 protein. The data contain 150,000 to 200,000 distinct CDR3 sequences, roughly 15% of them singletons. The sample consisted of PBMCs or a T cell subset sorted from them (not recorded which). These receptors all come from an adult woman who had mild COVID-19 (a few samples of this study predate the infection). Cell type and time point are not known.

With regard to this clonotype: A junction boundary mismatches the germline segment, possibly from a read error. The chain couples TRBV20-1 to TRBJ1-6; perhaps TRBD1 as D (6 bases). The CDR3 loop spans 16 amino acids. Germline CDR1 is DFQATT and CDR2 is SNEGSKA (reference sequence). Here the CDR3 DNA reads TGCAGTGCTAGAGATTTAAGGGGGATGGATAATTCACCCCTCAACTTT. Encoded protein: CSARDLRGMDNSPLNF.

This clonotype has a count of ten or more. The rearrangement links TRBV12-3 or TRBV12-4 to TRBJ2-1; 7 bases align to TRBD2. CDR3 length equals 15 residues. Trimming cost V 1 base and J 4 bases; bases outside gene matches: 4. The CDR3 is CASSLGLAEYNEQFF. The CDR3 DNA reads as TGTGCCAGCAGTTTAGGGCTAGCGGAGTACAATGAGCAGTTCTTC.

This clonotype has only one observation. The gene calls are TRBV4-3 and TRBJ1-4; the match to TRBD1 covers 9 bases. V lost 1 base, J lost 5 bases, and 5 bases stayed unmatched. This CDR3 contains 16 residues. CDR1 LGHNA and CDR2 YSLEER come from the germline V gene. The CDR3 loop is CASSQVLGTGNEKLFF. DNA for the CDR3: TGCGCCAGCAGCCAAGTCCTCGGGACAGGGAATGAAAAACTGTTTTTT.

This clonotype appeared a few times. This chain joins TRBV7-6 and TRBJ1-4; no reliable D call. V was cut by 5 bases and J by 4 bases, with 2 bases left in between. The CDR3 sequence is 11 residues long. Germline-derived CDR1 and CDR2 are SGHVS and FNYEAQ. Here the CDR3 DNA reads TGTGCCAGCAGCCATAATGAAAAACTGTTTTTT. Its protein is CASSHNEKLFF.

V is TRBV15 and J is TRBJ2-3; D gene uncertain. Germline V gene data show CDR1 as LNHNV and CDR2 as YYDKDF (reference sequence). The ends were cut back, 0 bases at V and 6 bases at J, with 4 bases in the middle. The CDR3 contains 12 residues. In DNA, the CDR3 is TGTGCCACCAGCAGAGAGGTGGATACGCAGTATTTT. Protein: CATSREVDTQYF.

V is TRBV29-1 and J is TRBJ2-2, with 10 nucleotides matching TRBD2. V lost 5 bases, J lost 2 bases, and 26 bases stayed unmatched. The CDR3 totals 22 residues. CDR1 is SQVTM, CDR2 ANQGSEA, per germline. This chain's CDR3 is CSVLGSGRALRPGILNTGELFF. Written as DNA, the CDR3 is TGCAGCGTTTTAGGGAGCGGGAGGGCCTTGCGTCCTGGGATTCTTAACACCGGGGAGCTGTTTTTT.

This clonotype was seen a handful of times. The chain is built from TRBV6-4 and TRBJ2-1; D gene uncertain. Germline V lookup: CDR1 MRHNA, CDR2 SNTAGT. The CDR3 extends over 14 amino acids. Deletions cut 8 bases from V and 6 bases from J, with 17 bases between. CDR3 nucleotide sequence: TGTGCCAGCTCCTACGCCGGGTCGGGCAATGAGCAGTTCTTC. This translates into CASSYAGSGNEQFF.